The 15 T cell receptor beta chains below come from one sample, sequenced in a study of shared clonotypes between healthy human individuals. Profiling relied on immunoSEQ multiplex PCR, and the TCRdb table lists in-frame clones only, not all of them. The table records some 2,000,000 clones, approximately 95% of them present only once. The material sequenced was naive CD4+ T cells sorted from blood. Subset described: CD45RA+ positively selected. The receptors were sampled from a man between 18 and 29 years old in good health.

The chain recombines TRBV11-2 with TRBJ2-7, with no clear D. Trimming left V 7 bases short and J 6 bases short, with 10 bases between. The length of the CDR3 is 11 residues. CDR1 is SGHAT and CDR2 is FQNNGV in the germline V gene. This chain's CDR3 is CASKGLGEQYF. In nucleotides, the CDR3 is TGTGCCAGCAAGGGTCTGGGCGAGCAGTACTTC.

Only a few counts were recorded for this clone. The CDR3 loop reads CASKAGAGSYGYTF. CDR3 coding DNA: TGTGCCAGCAAGGCCGGGGCAGGTAGTTATGGCTACACCTTC. This chain joins TRBV27 and TRBJ1-2; D is possibly TRBD1 (5 bases). With 7 bases removed from V and 5 bases from J, the gap between germline ends came to 17 bases. The CDR3 is made up of 14 amino acids. From germline, CDR1 is MNHEY and CDR2 SMNVEV (reference sequence).

With regard to this clone: Here the CDR3 omits its conserved ending phenylalanine or tryptophan, so a read error is the likely source. Because the CDR3's place on the DNA is in doubt, the DNA is left out and the CDR3 is given as listed by TCRdb. The rearrangement joins TRBV5-1 to TRBJ2-7; TRBD1, the table's D call, lacks a check against the DNA. The CDR3 has 13 residues if both end residues are counted. Germline V gives CDR1 SGHRS, CDR2 YFSETQ. CDR3 sequence reads: CASRSFLGPTSSP.

This chain connects TRBV10-3 to TRBJ1-5, with D possibly being TRBD1 (6 bases). The CDR3 spans 14 residues. V lost 10 bases and J lost 3, with 16 bases in between. Germline assignment: CDR1 ENHRY and CDR2 SYGVKD. CDR3 loop: CATKGGAVNQPQHF. CDR3 nucleotide sequence: TGTGCCACTAAGGGGGGGGCGGTCAATCAGCCCCAGCATTTT.

This chain joins TRBV5-1 and TRBJ2-5, with unresolved D. V was clipped by 6 bases and J by 0 bases, with 6 bases between them. The length of the CDR3 is 12 residues. Germline V gives CDR1 SGHRS, CDR2 YFSETQ. For the CDR3, the DNA is TGCGCCAGCACCCAGTACCAAGAGACCCAGTACTTC. This codes for CASTQYQETQYF.

The J gene is TRBJ2-2, the V gene TRBV19, with no clear D. There are 14 residues in the CDR3. V was trimmed by 10 bases and J by 1 base, leaving 13 bases between them. The germline V gene encodes CDR1 LNHDA and CDR2 SQIVND (reference sequence). The CDR3, as DNA: TGTGCCACCTGTGCGGACCTGAACACCGGGGAGCTGTTTTTT. Its translation is CATCADLNTGELFF.

This rearrangement joins TRBV5-1 to TRBJ1-2; D is undetermined. Trimming cost V 2 bases and J 3 bases, with 11 bases left between them. From germline, CDR1 is SGHRS and CDR2 YFSETQ. CDR3 size: 14 residues. Here the CDR3 reads CASSFEIGDYGYTF. In DNA form, the CDR3 reads TGCGCCAGCAGCTTCGAGATTGGAGACTATGGCTACACCTTC.

A word on this clone: Other DNA variants within this sample encode the same CDR3. The chain is built from TRBV10-3 and TRBJ2-3, with TRBD2 matching 9 bases. The CDR3 sequence is 14 residues long. CDR1 and CDR2 (germline): ENHRY, SYGVKD. V was pared by 6 bases and J by 1 base, with 2 bases of the junction left unmatched. CDR3 coding DNA: TGTGCCATCAGGACTAGCGGTGGCACAGATACGCAGTATTTT. Encoded protein: CAIRTSGGTDTQYF.

This sequence joins TRBV19 and TRBJ1-6, with 8 nucleotides matching TRBD1. V shed 4 bases, J shed 10 bases, and the junction held 18 bases outside the gene matches. Germline V gives CDR1 LNHDA, CDR2 SQIVND (reference sequence). The CDR3 has 18 amino acids. CDR3 sequence (DNA): TGTGCCAGTAGTACAGCACGCCTCGGACAGGGATTCGGATCACCCCTCCACTTT. It encodes CASSTARLGQGFGSPLHF.

The chain combines TRBV7-8 with TRBJ2-5, with TRBD1 matching over 10 bases. The V gene's germline CDR1 is SGHVS and CDR2 FQNEAQ. J was trimmed by 2 bases and V by 1 base; bases with no gene match: 4. This CDR3 has 16 residues. In DNA, the CDR3 is TGTGCCAGCAGCTTAGTTATGGGACAGGGGCAAGAGACCCAGTACTTC. As protein: CASSLVMGQGQETQYF. Using reference TRBV7-8 and TRBJ2-5 for the parts outside the CDR3, the full variable domain is GAGVSQSPRYKVAKRGQDVALRCDPISGHVSLFWYQQALGQGPEFLTYFQNEAQLDKSGLPSDRFFAERPEGSVSTLKIQRTQQEDSAVYLCASSLVMGQGQETQYFGPGTRLLVL.

On this clone itself: Distinct nucleotide sequences in the sample also encode this CDR3. V and J are TRBV30 and TRBJ1-6, with D perhaps TRBD1 (5 bases). V gave up 2 bases and J gave up 7 bases, with 12 bases separating them. Germline V gene sequence: CDR1 GTSNPN, CDR2 SVGIG (reference sequence). This CDR3 is built from 14 residues. The CDR3 sequence is CAWSSQGGNSPLHF. The CDR3 region has the DNA TGTGCCTGGAGTTCCCAGGGTGGGAATTCACCCCTCCACTTT.

V gene TRBV10-3 combines with J gene TRBJ1-2, with no clear D. The CDR3 is 12 amino acids. Germline lookup yields CDR1 ENHRY and CDR2 SYGVKD. V dropped 2 bases and J dropped 5 bases, with 6 bases sitting between them. In DNA, the CDR3 is TGTGCCATCAGTGAGGTGGCGTATGGCTACACCTTC. It encodes CAISEVAYGYTF.

The DNA for the CDR3 is TGCGCCAGCAGCCCGGGGCGGGACAGGGGCCACGAGCAGTACTTC. It codes for CASSPGRDRGHEQYF. This sequence joins TRBV5-1 and TRBJ2-7; TRBD1 aligns across 10 bases. CDR1 and CDR2 from the germline V gene are SGHRS and YFSETQ. With V trimmed by 4 bases and J by 5 bases, 9 bases remained unmatched. The CDR3 consists of 15 residues.

The CDR3 DNA sequence: TGCGCCAGCAGCCGGTTAGGGGATACGGGCGGGGAGCTGTTTTTT. Protein: CASSRLGDTGGELFF. The chain uses TRBV5-1 and TRBJ2-2, with a weak D call TRBD1 (5 bases). This CDR3 has 15 amino acids. The V end lost 4 bases, the J end lost 7 bases, and 17 bases lay between the germline ends. Germline CDR1 and CDR2: SGHRS and YFSETQ.

The chain couples TRBV28 to TRBJ1-1, with a weak D call TRBD1 (5 bases). The CDR3 spans 13 residues. Germline values: CDR1 MDHEN, CDR2 SYDVKM. The V and J ends lost 3 bases and 4 bases respectively, with 9 bases between them. Written as DNA, the CDR3 is TGTGCCAGCAGTTTCCTTGGGGGCACTGAAGCTTTCTTT. Protein: CASSFLGGTEAFF. Filled out from reference TRBV28 and TRBJ1-1, the complete variable domain reads DVKVTQSSRYLVKRTGEKVFLECVQDMDHENMFWYRQDPGLGLRLIYFSYDVKMKEKGDIPEGYSVSREKKERFSLILESASTNQTSMYLCASSFLGGTEAFFGQGTRLTVV.